These T cell receptor beta chains were read from a single sample in a study of T cell changes during pregnancy in multiple sclerosis. Assay: immunoSEQ multiplex PCR; the TCRdb copy retains only in-frame clones and omits some. The table lists approximately 40,000 clones, 88% of them singletons. The sample consisted of CD4+ T cells from peripheral blood mononuclear cells, taken in the second trimester of pregnancy. The source is a female donor with multiple sclerosis, enrolled in a pregnancy study. Both conserved end residues are part of each CDR3. The D gene is left open where the match is weak.

TRBV28	.	TRBJ2-7	CASSYGLTYEQYF
TRBV6-5	.	TRBJ2-5	CASRASGQGPGLADF
TRBV7-8	TRBD2	TRBJ2-1	CASSHGSGSIYNEQFF
TRBV21-1	.	TRBJ2-1	CASSPGPGTGRNEQFF
TRBV28	TRBD1	TRBJ1-1	CASTVQGSTEAFF
TRBV15	.	TRBJ1-4	CATSRGRSEKLFF
TRBV7-2	TRBD1	TRBJ1-3	CASSLATGAGNTIYF
TRBV6-1	.	TRBJ2-1	CASSERGPASYNEQFF
TRBV29-1	TRBD1	TRBJ2-1	CSVGGQGALSEQFF
TRBV14	TRBD1	TRBJ2-3	CASSQLWTGPTDTQYF
TRBV7-9	.	TRBJ2-1	CASSLTWKGVSNEQFF
TRBV5-6	.	TRBJ2-3	CASSLGRFSTDTQYF
TRBV2	.	TRBJ2-5	CASKDTIQETQYF
TRBV6-4	.	TRBJ2-1	CASSEGAVGYNEQFF
TRBV30	TRBD2	TRBJ2-7	CASDGLAVYEQYF
TRBV7-9	.	TRBJ2-7	CASSSLSGIGSEQYF
TRBV7-8	TRBD2	TRBJ2-5	CASSSSWELIGGGRGETQYF
TRBV19	.	TRBJ2-7	CASSRQQGLYEQYF
TRBV2	TRBD1	TRBJ1-4	CASSETGADNEKLFF
TRBV6-1	.	TRBJ1-2	CASSDLGRGYTF
TRBV6-5	TRBD1	TRBJ2-7	CASRGGTGNDDEQYF
TRBV28	.	TRBJ2-2	CASRTQGPSVGELFF
TRBV29-1	.	TRBJ1-1	CSAASEAEAFF
TRBV9	.	TRBJ2-1	CASSVAVRESDNEQFF
TRBV7-2	.	TRBJ2-7	CASSKDGGSDEQYF
TRBV4-1	TRBD2	TRBJ2-1	CASSQDGATSVYNEQFF
TRBV28	TRBD2	TRBJ2-3	CASSSLLAGVKDTQYF
TRBV9	TRBD2	TRBJ2-7	CASSVDFGRAYEQYF
TRBV4-2	TRBD2	TRBJ2-1	CASSQAGTSGSYNEQFF
TRBV25-1	TRBD1	TRBJ2-7	CASSDLHGTGLYEQYF
TRBV6-5	.	TRBJ2-3	CASRGWRDTDTQYF
TRBV27	.	TRBJ2-7	CASSLLGRGNYEQYF
TRBV5-4	TRBD1	TRBJ2-5	CASSPPGQGRETQYF
TRBV28	TRBD2	TRBJ2-7	CASNLAGLGYEQYF
TRBV28	.	TRBJ2-5	CASSFIGAGYQETQYF
TRBV18	TRBD1	TRBJ2-5	CASSYRGQETQYF
TRBV6-5	TRBD1	TRBJ1-5	CASSKQGNNQPQHF
TRBV6-1	.	TRBJ2-2	CASSPAGELFF
TRBV19	TRBD1	TRBJ2-1	CASSPRDRLYNEQFF
TRBV28	.	TRBJ1-1	CASSFYRRNTEAFF
TRBV11-1	TRBD2	TRBJ2-7	CASSWGGTSPYEQYF
TRBV19	.	TRBJ1-5	CASSGRVQGNQPQHF
TRBV5-4	TRBD2	TRBJ2-1	CASSSRLAGGNEQFF